Detailed here is one TCR beta chain. No antigen is known for it. The sample holds no much larger clone one base away, and base qualities are not on file. The data stem from a study of control samples from healthy donors and cancer patients (dated by TCRdb to 2020 to 2022). From cysteine to valine, the CDR3 is 16 amino acids long. Only the CDR3 part of the read is kept: 48 bases, read in frame from the first base. Libraries were made using the immunoSEQ multiplex PCR assay. TCRdb took this table from immuneACCESS and kept in-frame rearrangements with V and J called. Such tables lack part of the clones; where checked against another copy, unresolved V genes explain under half of the gap, and the rest is unexplained. Within this sample are 70,000 to 80,000 clones, with 89% of them counted one time only. The top ten constitute roughly a tenth of the sample.

The chain is made from TRBV21-1 and TRBJ2-7. TRBV21-1 is shown as a pseudogene. The source is a woman aged 45-60 years with colorectal cancer. Sequencing was carried out using PBMCs. The CDR3 protein is CASSKESQTHSYEQYV. The DNA sequence is TGTGCCAGCAGCAAAGAAAGCCAGACCCATTCCTACGAGCAGTACGTC.